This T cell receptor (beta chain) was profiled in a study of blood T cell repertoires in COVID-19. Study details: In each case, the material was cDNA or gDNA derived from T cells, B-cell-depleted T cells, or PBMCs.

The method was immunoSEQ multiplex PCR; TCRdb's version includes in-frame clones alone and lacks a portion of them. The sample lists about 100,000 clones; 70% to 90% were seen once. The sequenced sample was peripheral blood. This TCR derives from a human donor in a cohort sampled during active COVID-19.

This CDR3 is CASSSRSGGDYNEQFF. Here the CDR3 DNA reads TGTGCCAGCAGCTCTCGTAGCGGGGGAGATTACAATGAGCAGTTCTTC. The rearrangement joins TRBV7-9 to TRBJ2-1; TRBD2 agrees at 9 bases. V lost 4 bases and J lost 4; bases outside the gene matches: 8. The length of the CDR3 is 16 residues. Germline V lookup: CDR1 SEHNR, CDR2 FQNEAQ (reference sequence).